The TCR beta chain described here comes from a study of brain T cells in children with intractable seizures. Turning to this clone: Its antigen is as yet unknown.

Overall study findings and caveats: HCMV serostatus was not known, and viral specificity came from CDR3 similarity only.

The time point here: blood from clinic visit 5 months post-surgery; TSC patient then seizure free. Only cases whose brain tissue showed the highest T cell transcript signatures were sequenced. The CDR3 runs to 15 residues. Per the germline V gene, CDR1 is SGHNT and CDR2 is YYREEE (reference sequence). The V end lost 4 bases, the J end lost 6 bases, and 19 bases lay between the germline ends. The data were produced by immunoSEQ multiplex PCR, yet TCRdb's version contains in-frame clones alone and is incomplete. The sample contains approximately 330,000 clones, approximately 93% of which appear only once.

The starting material was peripheral blood, obtained approximately 5 months after surgery. The source is a boy in the first two years of life with tuberous sclerosis and intractable seizures. The rearrangement uses TRBV5-4 and TRBJ2-5; D is possibly TRBD2 (6 bases). The CDR3 reads CASSPRPPGEKTQYF. CDR3 coding DNA: TGTGCCAGCAGCCCGAGGCCCCCGGGGGAAAAGACCCAGTACTTC.